The 31 T cell receptor beta chains below all came from one sample that was sequenced in a study of cytomegalovirus exposure and HLA in healthy donors. The PCR made use of 60 Vbeta and 13 Jbeta primers. Data came from immunoSEQ multiplex PCR; TCRdb stores just in-frame clones and leaves some out. The sample gives some 100,000 clones, approximately 70% of which show up once; approximately 4.8% is in the top ten. The sequencing input was PBMCs. Receptors originate from a woman under 30 in good health and CMV-seropositive.

The chain couples TRBV7-2 to TRBJ2-5, with TRBD1 matching 10 bases. Germline lookup yields CDR1 SGHTA and CDR2 FQGNSA. The V segment lost 5 bases and the J segment 4 bases; nucleotides outside the gene matches: 13. The CDR3 extends over 17 amino acids. The CDR3 coding sequence is TGTGCCAGCAGCCGCCCCAGGGACAGGGGAGGAGGAGAGACCCAGTACTTC. Its translation is CASSRPRDRGGGETQYF.

This clone has only a few counts. The chain combines TRBV6-1 with TRBJ1-5; 8 bases line up with TRBD1. V lost 7 bases to trimming and J lost 6 bases; unmatched junction nucleotides: 8. Germline CDR1 is MNHNS and CDR2 is SASEGT. This CDR3 is 14 amino acids long. This chain's CDR3 is CASNGQGGFQPQHF. For the CDR3, the DNA is TGTGCCAGCAACGGACAGGGAGGTTTTCAGCCCCAGCATTTT.

This chain connects TRBV7-9 to TRBJ2-7; D uncertain. Trimming cost V 4 bases and J 4 bases, with 17 bases left between them. Germline CDR1 reads SEHNR; CDR2 reads FQNEAQ (reference sequence). This CDR3 spans 15 amino acids. CDR3 residues: CASSSKANGPYEQYF. The CDR3 nucleotides are TGTGCCAGCAGCTCCAAGGCTAATGGGCCTTACGAGCAGTACTTC. Combining the CDR3 with reference TRBV7-9 and TRBJ2-7 gives the whole variable domain DTGVSQNPRHKITKRGQNVTFRCDPISEHNRLYWYRQTLGQGPEFLTYFQNEAQLEKSRLLSDRFSAERPKGSFSTLEIQRTEQGDSAMYLCASSSKANGPYEQYFGPGTRLTVT.

The chain employs TRBV5-6 and TRBJ1-5; possibly TRBD1 for D (5 bases). This CDR3 region has 14 residues. Germline V gives CDR1 SGHDT, CDR2 YYEEEE. Deletions cut 0 bases from V and 6 bases from J, with 10 bases between. CDR3 region: CASSLGIGVQPQHF. Here the CDR3 DNA reads TGTGCCAGCAGCTTGGGAATAGGGGTTCAGCCCCAGCATTTT.

The V gene is TRBV6-4, the J gene TRBJ2-1, with D unclear. Per germline, CDR1 MRHNA and CDR2 SNTAGT. The CDR3 runs to 13 residues. With 4 bases removed from V and 4 bases from J, the gap between germline ends came to 8 bases. The CDR3 coding sequence is TGTGCCAGCAGTGCTACGATTTACAATGAGCAGTTCTTC. Translating it yields CASSATIYNEQFF.

This chain connects TRBV29-1 to TRBJ2-7, with 10 bases lining up with TRBD2. With 3 bases clipped from V and 2 bases from J, the junction kept 4 bases outside the gene matches. The CDR3 is made up of 14 amino acids. Germline-derived CDR1 and CDR2 are SQVTM and ANQGSEA. CDR3 DNA: TGCAGCGTTGAGGCTAGCGGGAGTCCCTACGAGCAGTACTTC. Protein sequence: CSVEASGSPYEQYF.

This chain connects TRBV5-1 to TRBJ1-2; 9 positions agree with TRBD1. Germline V gene sequence: CDR1 SGHRS, CDR2 YFSETQ. The CDR3 contains 14 residues. The V gene end was trimmed by 4 bases and the J gene end by 2 bases; junction bases not matched to a gene: 3. CDR3 nucleotide sequence: TGCGCCAGCAGCACCGACAGGGGGAACTATGGCTACACCTTC. Translating gives CASSTDRGNYGYTF.

The J gene is TRBJ2-2, the V gene TRBV9; 8 bases are shared with TRBD2. Unmatched junction bases numbered 5, after V lost 0 bases and J lost 1 base. Germline values: CDR1 SGDLS, CDR2 YYNGEE. The CDR3 runs 17 residues. In nucleotides, the CDR3 is TGTGCCAGCAGCGTAGGAGCCGGGAGGGTGAACACCGGGGAGCTGTTTTTT. Residues: CASSVGAGRVNTGELFF.

This clone was seen a handful of times. CDR3 DNA: TGTGCCAGCAGCCAAGATTCGACTAGCGGGAGGGGACAGTACTTC. It yields the protein CASSQDSTSGRGQYF. The chain joins TRBV4-2 to TRBJ2-7; TRBD2 matches 14 bases. CDR1 is LGHNA and CDR2 is YNFKEQ in the germline V gene. J was trimmed by 10 bases and V by 0 bases; bases with no gene match: 5. This CDR3 comprises 15 residues.

This clone was seen just once. The chain links TRBV7-9 to TRBJ1-2; D is unclear. Germline CDR1 reads SEHNR; CDR2 reads FQNEAQ (reference sequence). The CDR3 has 13 residues. Deletions cut 1 base from V and 6 bases from J, with 9 bases between. The CDR3 DNA follows: TGTGCCAGCAGCTTAGGTACCGGGGATGGCTACACCTTC. It encodes CASSLGTGDGYTF. Full variable domain (missing parts from reference TRBV7-9 and TRBJ1-2): DTGVSQNPRHKITKRGQNVTFRCDPISEHNRLYWYRQTLGQGPEFLTYFQNEAQLEKSRLLSDRFSAERPKGSFSTLEIQRTEQGDSAMYLCASSLGTGDGYTFGSGTRLTVV.

The J gene is TRBJ2-6, the V gene TRBV4-2; 7 bases are a match to TRBD1. J was trimmed by 2 bases and V by 11 bases; bases with no gene match: 3. Germline loops: CDR1 LGHNA, CDR2 YNFKEQ. The CDR3 has 13 residues. For the CDR3, the DNA is TGTGCCGCCCAGGGGGCTGGGGCCAACGTCCTGACTTTC. Amino acid sequence: CAAQGAGANVLTF.

This clone showed up just a few times. The chain employs TRBV7-3 and TRBJ2-7; 11 positions agree with TRBD2. The trim removed 5 bases at V and 7 bases at J, leaving 7 bases unmatched. CDR1 is SGHTA, CDR2 FQGTGA, per germline. The CDR3 sequence is 14 residues long. For the CDR3, the DNA is TGTGCCAGCAGCCCCGGGACTAGCGGAAAAGAGCAGTACTTC. As protein: CASSPGTSGKEQYF.

The chain uses TRBV9 and TRBJ1-1; D gene unclear. Germline loops: CDR1 SGDLS, CDR2 YYNGEE. V was shortened by 0 bases and J by 1 base, with 10 bases between the two germline ends. This CDR3 spans 15 amino acids. CDR3 bases: TGTGCCAGCAGCGTAGCTGGAACTAGGAACACTGAAGCTTTCTTT. It codes for CASSVAGTRNTEAFF.

J is TRBJ2-6 and V is TRBV15, with TRBD1 matching over 8 bases. The germline CDR1 and CDR2 sequences are LNHNV and YYDKDF (reference sequence). V trimming: 4 bases; J trimming: 0 bases; junction bases outside the gene matches: 8. The length of the CDR3 is 18 residues. CDR3 region: CATSTSTGVGSGANVLTF. CDR3 nucleotide sequence: TGTGCCACCAGCACTTCGACAGGGGTGGGCTCTGGGGCCAACGTCCTGACTTTC.

This clone has only one observation. The chain uses TRBV28 and TRBJ2-7, with 9 bases identical to TRBD1. The CDR3 has 18 residues. CDR1 is MDHEN and CDR2 is SYDVKM in the germline V gene. V trimming: 3 bases; J trimming: 3 bases; junction bases outside the gene matches: 15. The CDR3 sequence: CASSLDRDRVLGDYEQYF. DNA for the CDR3: TGTGCCAGCAGTTTGGACCGGGACAGGGTCCTGGGCGACTACGAGCAGTACTTC.

The J gene is TRBJ2-7, the V gene TRBV29-1; D unresolved. V was pared by 4 bases and J by 0 bases, with 13 bases between. Germline V gives CDR1 SQVTM, CDR2 ANQGSEA. This CDR3 has 14 residues. This chain's CDR3 is CSVASAVSSYEQYF. The CDR3 DNA is TGCAGCGTTGCGTCCGCGGTAAGCTCCTACGAGCAGTACTTC.

The chain combines TRBV18 with TRBJ2-7, with a tentative D call TRBD2 (5 bases). Trimming pared 1 base from V and 2 bases from J, leaving 15 bases between. CDR3 length: 16 residues. Germline CDR1 KGHSH, CDR2 LQKENI. This CDR3 reads CASSPLVSSGTYEQYF. The CDR3 DNA reads TGTGCCAGCTCACCACTAGTTTCCAGCGGAACCTACGAGCAGTACTTC.

The genes are TRBV6-5 and TRBJ1-2; TRBD1 is a possible D gene (5 bases). Germline CDR1 reads MNHEY; CDR2 reads SVGAGI. The CDR3 covers 13 residues. V was shortened by 5 bases and J by 8 bases, with 15 bases between the two germline ends. CDR3 DNA sequence: TGTGCCAGCAGTAACCAGGGACTGACAGGCTACACCTTC. Amino acids: CASSNQGLTGYTF.

The J gene is TRBJ2-4, the V gene TRBV19; tentatively, D is TRBD2 (6 bases). V was shortened by 0 bases and J by 7 bases, with 16 bases between the two germline ends. Germline lookup yields CDR1 LNHDA and CDR2 SQIVND (reference sequence). The CDR3 extends over 16 amino acids. The CDR3 loop is CASSIDFGLGRNIQYF. The CDR3 DNA follows: TGTGCCAGTAGTATAGACTTCGGATTGGGGAGGAACATTCAGTACTTC.

V is TRBV9 and J is TRBJ2-4; 10 bases fit TRBD2. The V gene end was trimmed by 2 bases and the J gene end by 0 bases; junction bases not matched to a gene: 8. Germline CDR1 and CDR2: SGDLS and YYNGEE. CDR3 length equals 18 residues. The CDR3 reads CASSVGLAGELAKNIQYF. DNA of the CDR3: TGTGCCAGCAGCGTGGGGCTAGCGGGGGAGCTAGCCAAAAACATTCAGTACTTC.

The chain is built from TRBV6-4 and TRBJ2-2, with D tentatively TRBD2 (7 bases). V dropped 4 bases and J dropped 0 bases, with 12 bases sitting between them. The CDR3 is made up of 16 amino acids. The germline gives CDR1 MRHNA, CDR2 SNTAGT. CDR3 in amino acids: CASSAGEGANTGELFF. The CDR3 region has the DNA TGTGCCAGCAGTGCCGGGGAGGGGGCGAACACCGGGGAGCTGTTTTTT.

This chain links TRBV15 with TRBJ2-7, with 8 bases fitting TRBD2. J gave up 5 bases and V 1 base, and 13 bases lay outside the gene matches. The CDR3 spans 17 residues. Germline CDR1 LNHNV, CDR2 YYDKDF (reference sequence). The CDR3 spells CATSRAILAAGGDEQYF. CDR3 DNA sequence: TGTGCCACCAGCAGAGCCATCCTAGCGGCCGGGGGGGACGAGCAGTACTTC.

The chain links TRBV6-5 to TRBJ2-7; D gene ambiguous. V was clipped by 2 bases and J by 4 bases, with 6 bases between them. Germline loops: CDR1 MNHEY, CDR2 SVGAGI. The CDR3 has 12 amino acids. The DNA for the CDR3 is TGTGCCAGCAGTTACCCCCCGTACGAGCAGTACTTC. Translated, it gives CASSYPPYEQYF.

The V call is TRBV5-4, the J call TRBJ2-2; D perhaps matches TRBD1 (6 bases). There are 17 residues in the CDR3. The germline V and J ends were trimmed by 3 bases and 3 bases, with 18 bases remaining between them. CDR1 is SGHNT and CDR2 is YYREEE in the germline V gene (reference sequence). CDR3 bases: TGTGCCAGCAGCTCCGGTGGGGGCGGTTGGGACACCGGGGAGCTGTTTTTT. This encodes CASSSGGGGWDTGELFF.

The V and J genes are TRBV28 and TRBJ2-7, with 9 bases aligning to TRBD1. This CDR3 has 13 residues. V shed 5 bases and J 7 bases; nucleotides not matched to a gene: 6. Germline CDR1 MDHEN, CDR2 SYDVKM. Written as DNA, the CDR3 is TGTGCCAGCAGTGTACCCGGGACAGGGGAGCAGTACTTC. Its translation is CASSVPGTGEQYF.

The chain joins TRBV28 to TRBJ2-3; D is unresolved. The CDR3 is made up of 14 amino acids. V was shortened by 3 bases and J by 2 bases, with 9 bases between the two germline ends. Germline CDR1 and CDR2: MDHEN and SYDVKM. The CDR3 region is CASSLETLTDTQYF. CDR3 coding DNA: TGTGCCAGCAGTTTGGAGACTCTCACAGATACGCAGTATTTT.

This chain uses TRBV25-1 with TRBJ2-1, with D possibly being TRBD1 (6 bases). CDR1 is MGHDK, CDR2 SYGVNS, per germline. CDR3 length equals 13 residues. V lost 6 bases and J 5 bases, leaving 11 bases between the germline ends. CDR3 sequence: CASRGQGNNEQFF. The CDR3 bases are TGTGCCAGCAGGGGCCAGGGGAACAATGAGCAGTTCTTC.

The rearrangement uses TRBV7-2 and TRBJ1-5, with D unclear. The V gene lost 5 bases and the J gene lost 11 bases, with 16 bases spanning the gap. Germline V gives CDR1 SGHTA, CDR2 FQGNSA. The CDR3 covers 13 residues. CDR3 region: CASSLDGSWAQHF. CDR3 nucleotide sequence: TGTGCCAGCAGCCTAGACGGGTCTTGGGCCCAGCATTTT.

The chain links TRBV29-1 to TRBJ2-2, with TRBD1 matching 8 bases. This CDR3 comprises 13 residues. The V and J ends lost 4 bases and 7 bases, in that order; junction bases with no gene match: 5. Germline loops: CDR1 SQVTM, CDR2 ANQGSEA. CDR3 DNA: TGCAGCGTTGGTCAGGGGGCTGGCGGGGAGCTGTTTTTT. This codes for CSVGQGAGGELFF.

The V call is TRBV6-5, the J call TRBJ1-3; D possibly corresponds to TRBD1 (5 bases). Trimming cost V 7 bases and J 3 bases, with 10 bases left between them. The CDR3 has 13 amino acids. The germline CDR1 and CDR2 sequences are MNHEY and SVGAGI. The CDR3 nucleotides read TGTGCCAGCAACCCGACAGATGGAAACACCATATATTTT. Translating gives CASNPTDGNTIYF.

Comment on this clone: An end of the junction does not agree with germline; a read error may underlie this. The V call is TRBV29-1, the J call TRBJ2-3; perhaps TRBD1 as D (5 bases). The CDR3 is 13 residues long. Per the germline V gene, CDR1 is SQVTM and CDR2 is ANQGSEA. CDR3 sequence: CSVEVVSTDAQYF. The CDR3, as DNA: TGCAGCGTTGAAGTGGTATCGACAGATGCGCAGTATTTT.